The sequence of this TCR beta chain was determined in a study of response to subunit inactivated influenza vaccine. Findings and caveats of the study: The authors put forward the suggestion that each seasonal influenza vaccination may bring in only a limited number of new T cells.

MiXCR, applied by TCRdb to the RT-PCR reads, yields one record per CDR3 protein. The sample includes about 500,000 distinct CDR3 sequences, about an eighth seen only once; the top ten take less than 15%. The sample holds a few counts of this clonotype. What it binds is unknown. The sample consisted of PBMCs from blood, taken roughly 6 weeks after vaccination. The source of this sequence is a man over 45 who received an inactivated influenza vaccine.

The CDR3 DNA sequence: TGTGCCAGCAGCCTTGGAGGAAGGGTCGGGGCTTTCTTT. Its translation is CASSLGGRVGAFF. V usage is TRBV7-8 and J usage is TRBJ1-1; D unresolved. This CDR3 region has 13 residues. V was trimmed by 5 bases and J by 11 bases, leaving 18 bases between them. Germline V gene data show CDR1 as SGHVS and CDR2 as FQNEAQ.